This T cell receptor beta chain was documented in a study of blood T cells in healthy people across ages (dated by TCRdb to the mid-2010s). As for the study more broadly: Template switching captured roughly one uniquely barcoded TCR beta cDNA molecule per two T cells in model experiments. Using deep sequencing normalized with unique cDNA molecular identifiers, the study measured how TCR beta repertoire diversity changes with age. Donors were grouped into four age groups: young (average roughly 16 years), middle-aged (39), aged (about 60) and long-lived (about 90). Donors of different ages were randomly distributed across sequencing lanes to avoid experimental bias. Two additional independent replicas of 1 million unique cDNA reads from the same blood draw were analyzed for two donors (one aged 18 to 30 and one aged 80 or older).

In its sample, this clonotype was seen a few times. What antigen it recognizes has not been identified. One base away there is no much larger clone; base qualities are not given. Library generation was performed with 5' RACE. The sample was run on an Illumina HiSeq 2500. A second PCR of roughly 6 to 11 cycles was run with a J-beta primer mix and a sample-barcoded 5' primer. A template-switch 5' adaptor carrying 12 random nucleotides introduced a unique molecular identifier onto each TCR beta cDNA molecule. Each sample yielded at least 2.5 million CDR3-containing paired-end reads. All of the RNA was converted into first-strand cDNA using the Mint cDNA synthesis kit, with a TRBC-specific oligonucleotide serving as the primer. After uracil-DNA glycosylase treatment, a first 18-cycle PCR used universal primers M1SS and BC2_uni_R on all cDNA. The published analysis was carried out like this. Each sample was normalized by randomly selecting 1 million high-quality reads, each carrying a distinct molecular identifier. Instead of being binned into consensus sequences, reads with shared molecular identifiers were discarded. MiTCR, with a Q25 quality threshold and the strictest error-elimination algorithm, was used for CDR3 identification, clonotype clustering and error correction. A nonparametric unseen species model with Euler transformation was used to estimate a lower bound on total TCR beta diversity. TCRdb applied fastp at Q25 and MiXCR to the public reads, then kept only in-frame beta chains. Every CDR3 protein is listed once, alongside the most common genes and DNA of its rows. These V and J calls originate from TCRdb's pipeline instead of the authors' own analysis. This sample lists roughly 650,000 distinct CDR3 sequences; approximately 29% were detected once. The biggest ten clones account for 15% of the sample.

Looking up the germline V gene yields CDR1 SGHAT and CDR2 FQNNGV. V drops 2 bases and J drops 3 bases, leaving 14 bases in between. Including the terminal cysteine and phenylalanine, the CDR3 comprises 15 residues. Only CDR3 DNA is held: 45 bases, read in frame from base 1. What the authors observed across the whole study: Bulk unsorted PBMC profiling prevented conclusive comparison of naive and antigen-experienced compartments. Compared with the aged group, more naive CD4+ T cells, fewer expanded clones and increased TCR diversity were shown by the long-lived group, suggesting age selection. There was a strong correlation between observed TCR beta diversity and the percentage of naive T cells measured by flow cytometry. The CMV infection status of donors was not known, potentially confounding age-related changes in expanded clonotypes. Estimates of total diversity from one million sequenced T cells were regarded as lower bounds and underestimates. Observed TCR beta diversity per million T cells fell roughly linearly with age, and a significant reduction was already apparent by age around 36.

The roughly 39 donors, aged roughly 6 to 100 years, were systemically healthy Caucasian individuals from Russia. About 10 milliliters of peripheral blood were collected from each donor into EDTA-treated Vacutainer tubes. Ficoll-Paque density-gradient centrifugation was used to isolate PBMCs, with at least 6.5 million per sample. Total RNA was extracted from PBMCs with Trizol reagent, with at least 6 micrograms obtained per sample. Naive CD45RAhigh/CD27high T cell percentages were measured by flow cytometry on a PBMC aliquot from every donor. The chain employs TRBV11-2 and TRBJ2-7; no D gene is confidently identified. Sample: blood. The TCR sequence derives from a woman older than 75 in good health. Donor details come from another sample of the same person, matched by shared clones. This receptor carries the CDR3 CASSLWVTGGYEQYF. The bases read TGTGCCAGCAGCTTATGGGTGACGGGTGGCTACGAGCAGTACTTC.